What follows describes a single T cell receptor beta chain. Its antigen is currently unknown. The same CDR3 arises from other DNA sequences in this sample as well. These data belong to a study of Ad26.COV2.S vaccination and SARS-CoV-2 variants. Overall study context: Ad26.COV2.S, an intramuscular injection, was given once or twice 56 days apart.

Generated by immunoSEQ multiplex PCR, the TCRdb table keeps only in-frame clones and is missing some. The sample has fewer than 300,000 clones, approximately 87% seen once. The germline V gene encodes CDR1 LGHNA and CDR2 YSLEER. Trimming took 0 bases from V and 2 from J, leaving 2 bases between them. The CDR3 covers 13 residues. Study results and caveats: Post-vaccination breadth of spike-specific CD8+ and CD4+ T cell responses was reportedly substantial.

As for treatment: roughly 18 received Ad26.COV2.S at low or high dose, single or two shots; several received placebo; per-sample allocation not given. Day 63 after the first vaccine or placebo injection was the time point for sampling. This clonotype was sampled from a person between 18 and 59 years old who received the Ad26.COV2.S COVID-19 vaccine or a placebo. Sequenced here: peripheral blood, sampled in a trial of Ad26.COV2.S vaccine versus placebo. The rearrangement joins TRBV4-3 to TRBJ1-5; D unclear. In DNA form, the CDR3 reads TGCGCCAGCAGCCAAGATCGCAATCAGCCCCAGCATTTT. The encoded protein is CASSQDRNQPQHF.